This T cell receptor (beta chain) derives from a study of cytomegalovirus exposure and HLA in healthy donors (dated by TCRdb to 2015 to 2018). In terms of the full investigation: An earlier analysis of around 600 of the donors reported roughly 300 Gb of sequence data and roughly 110 million unique TCR beta sequences from about 180 million T cells. An early release that covered fewer than 800 HLA-typed donors contained about 300 gigabases of sequencing data and tens of millions of unique TCR sequences. Of the roughly 400 genotyped donors, less than 85% were placed in the genetic ancestry cluster associated with self-reported Caucasian donors. The aim of the study was to test whether cataloging public T cell receptors could identify signatures of past pathogen exposure. Using immunosequencing, the study profiled T cell repertoires from around 670 subjects and related those repertoires to cytomegalovirus serostatus. A separate validation cohort of more than 100 different subjects was used in addition to the approximately 700-subject first cohort. High-throughput TCR immunosequencing, statistical association of individual TCRs with disease status, and machine learning were combined to predict cytomegalovirus infection status. To study patterns of TCR occurrence, a later analysis re-analyzed previously published TCR beta repertoires from 666 donors and added high-resolution HLA genotyping. The later analysis used no new phenotypic data to find candidate immune exposures, relying instead on TCR beta sequences and their occurrence across donors. An earlier analysis of about 620 of the donors applied high-throughput TCR beta sequencing to assess whether each TCR beta V gene segment acted as functional or pseudogenic. Donor age, sex, ethnicity and CMV serostatus were compiled together with the repertoire data. In a later genetic analysis, genome-wide SNP genotypes for 398 of the 666 donors were used, and that subset was treated as a discovery cohort. Every repertoire in the discovery cohort had been generated on one and the same sequencing platform. Class I and class II HLA loci were covered by the typing at four-digit resolution. The number of donors typed differed by locus, with roughly 620-630 for A, B, C, DRB1 and DQB1, more than 500 for DQA1, 600 to 610 for DPA1, and some 450 for DPB1. About 5 DR-DQ haplotypes were handled as single units for association and clustering, since linkage in the cohort was strong. On average, roughly 250,000 unique TCR beta nucleotide sequences were sequenced per donor among a few hundred genotyped donors of the cohort, with roughly 19% of those sequences being non-productive. The paper as a whole reports these results and caveats: A later analysis associated approximately 17,000 TCR beta sequences with specific HLA alleles at a false discovery rate of 0.05. The authors suggested that the approach could potentially be extended to other disease states and immunological phenotypes. For the cohort, immune exposure information was limited to CMV serostatus. A further reported finding was that TCR beta sequences accurately predicted the HLA-A and HLA-B alleles for most subjects in the first cohort. The earlier analysis of some 560 of the donors excluded seventeen rarely observed V segments, including chromosome 9 orphons, because counts were too low. Because HLA typing was missing for some donors at each locus, association tests included only the typed subset. Compared with the roughly 720-donor mean, donors in an Asian-associated ancestry cluster had fewer N-insertions in productive TCRs, according to a later genetic analysis. According to a later analysis, parvovirus B19, influenza, CMV and Epstein-Barr virus appeared linked to several top co-occurrence clusters. In both the original and validation cohorts, the classifier was reported to diagnose cytomegalovirus status with high specificity and sensitivity. The study listed approximately 150 TCR beta chains as associated with cytomegalovirus. The presence/absence analyses assumed that sequencing depth was roughly uniform across donors, and that assumption may not be true. An association between a missense DCLRE1C variant and V-gene and J-gene trimming of TCR beta chains was found in a later genetic analysis and replicated in an independent cohort. Broadly in line with IMGT annotations, most TCR beta V segments showed up in productive rearrangements about 87% or about 30% of the time in an earlier analysis of approximately 640 of the donors. In a later analysis, TCR association rates were found to vary across HLA loci, with the most associated TCRs seen for DRB1 alleles and the fewest for HLA-C alleles. A group of highly shared sequence variants was considered likely to be a technical artifact of the sequencing pipeline. Only TCR beta chains were sequenced in this cohort, and the absence of alpha or paired-chain data limited detectable features. Most TCR sequences were observed very rarely across donors, whereas some public TCRs were present in many individuals. In a later analysis, HLA-associated TCR beta chains showed more clonal expansion and lower generation probabilities than non-associated chains that were equally common. Most CMV-associated TCR beta chains appeared to be HLA-restricted in a later analysis, and the HLA associations seemed to be driven largely by CMV exposure. Strong co-occurrence of HLA alleles, especially DR and DQ, made assigning TCR associations to individual alleles difficult. In vitro tests confirmed that a few of the cytomegalovirus-associated TCR beta chains recognize cytomegalovirus antigens. Linkage disequilibrium might explain the correlated functional status among segregating V segments, but an unknown experimental factor could not be excluded. Some IMGT-functional V segments, including TRBV6-2 and TRBV6-3, could not be distinguished by the 87-base-pair reads and were therefore excluded.

Library creation used the immunoSEQ multiplex PCR assay. For the multiplex PCR, a mixture combining 60 forward primers for TCR Vbeta segments and 13 reverse primers for TCR Jbeta segments was used. A multiplex PCR assay on genomic DNA amplified the CDR3 region of rearranged TCR beta genes. The Illumina HiSeq System was used to sequence the amplified TCR beta libraries as 87-base-pair reads. Per the original workflow: Across the 700 or so repertoires, a later analysis counted tens of millions of unique TCR beta chains, approximately 12 million of which were shared by at least two donors. To remove PCR and sequencing errors, raw reads were error-corrected and collapsed into unique sequences using a nearest-neighbor algorithm that merged closely related sequences. Alignment of CDR3 sequences to IMGT reference sequences was used to assign V, D and J gene segments. For a sequence to be retained, a match of at least six nucleotides was required to both a V gene segment and a J gene segment. A rearrangement counted as productive if the CDR3 had no stop codons and remained in frame with V and J, and every other rearrangement counted as non-productive. Following IMGT convention, CDR3 was defined as the stretch from the second conserved V-encoded cysteine to the conserved J-encoded phenylalanine. Sequences without an unambiguous match to a single V gene segment were excluded from the earlier analysis of 500 to 700 of the donors. An earlier analysis of some 500 of the donors classified V segments as functional when productive rearrangements were above 56.7% and as segregating when the standard deviation between donors was above 5%. To diagnose cytomegalovirus status from the catalog of TCR beta chain sequences, a statistical classification framework was built. V and J gene assignment, in a later analysis, came from comparing TCR nucleotide sequences with IMGT/GENE-DB human TR gene sequences. The TCRdist pipeline was used in a later analysis to assign CDR3 sequences and most-parsimonious VDJ recombination scenarios. A later analysis defined each TCR beta chain by its CDR3 amino acid sequence plus V-gene family, and excluded reads lacking a unique V-gene family. A later analysis removed 592 highly shared, low-generation-probability nucleotide sequences to deal with suspected cross-contamination and a sequencing artifact. In a later analysis, a clonal expansion index for each public chain was calculated from normalized within-repertoire ranks of inferred template counts. In a later analysis, generation probabilities were computed with a VDJ recombination model fitted to out-of-frame rearrangements, and the resulting probabilities were checked against IGoR. Hypergeometric tests were used in a later analysis to score TCR-TCR, TCR-HLA and TCR-CMV co-occurrence, with a repertoire-size bias correction applied to the TCR pairs. A later analysis estimated false discovery rates by permuting HLA or CMV assignments 20 times. In a later analysis, co-occurring TCRs were grouped using DBSCAN, with TCRdist sequence similarity added in when clustering inside HLA-allele-positive subsets. Co-occurrence clustering excluded repertoires with fewer than 30,000 or more than 120,000 public chains, plus five with anomalous nucleotide sharing. Imported from immuneACCESS, the table was reduced by TCRdb to in-frame sequences with V and J called. These copies leave out some clones; in studies compared against another copy, an unresolved V gene accounts for under half, and the cause of the remainder is not known. The V and J calls and clone size are taken from that table; D and trimming were inferred from the DNA. Counted in this sample were 95,000 to 150,000 clones; around 80% of them appeared once. Roughly 13% of the sample goes to the ten largest clones.

On this clone: Its antigen is unknown. Base-call qualities are not available, and no considerably larger clone is one nucleotide away.

The CDR3, cysteine through phenylalanine, is 14 amino acids long. Just CDR3 DNA is preserved here, 42 bases in frame from base 1. In total, just over 650 healthy bone marrow donors made up the cohort. At the time of sampling, every cohort member was nominally healthy, though immune exposures that went unrecorded were likely present. The donor tested CMV seropositive, placing the donor among the 290 or so seropositive members of the cohort. A peripheral blood sample was provided by each donor, and peripheral blood mononuclear cells were used for TCR beta sequencing. Genomic DNA was extracted from the blood cell samples with the Qiagen DNeasy Blood Extraction Kit.

This TCR came from a woman in her sixties in good health and CMV-seropositive. The chain employs TRBV21-1 and TRBJ2-7; TRBD1 was called by the table and not checked on the DNA. TRBV21-1 counts as a pseudogene. The sequenced material came from PBMCs. The sequenced DNA: TGTGCCAGCAGCTTAAGGGGGATATTCTACGAGCAGTACTTC. This is translated as CASSLRGIFYEQYF.